This TCR beta chain originates from a study of cytomegalovirus exposure and HLA in healthy donors. Overall study results and limits: Rare TCR sequences predominated, though certain public TCRs were found in many donors. Among TCR beta chains, those listed as cytomegalovirus-associated numbered roughly 150. CMV serostatus was the only recorded immune exposure for donors. Fewer N-insertions (relative to the approximately 670-donor mean) were reportedly seen in an Asian-associated ancestry cluster in a later analysis.

13 Jbeta primers and 60 Vbeta primers were used for the PCR. Clones were sequenced by immunoSEQ multiplex PCR, and TCRdb holds only the in-frame ones, with some missing. The repertoire holds about 180,000 clones, with about three quarters as singletons. About this clone: Its antigen is not identified.

The germline V and J ends were trimmed by 5 bases and 0 bases, with 14 bases remaining between them. Per germline, CDR1 MDHEN and CDR2 SYDVKM. The CDR3 spans 15 residues. The sequence derives from a woman aged 45 to 65 in good health and CMV-seropositive. Material for sequencing was PBMCs. The chain uses TRBV28 and TRBJ2-7; possibly TRBD2 for D (7 bases). CDR3 region: CASSPTGGGSYEQYF. CDR3 nucleotides: TGTGCCAGCAGTCCCACGGGGGGCGGCTCCTACGAGCAGTACTTC.